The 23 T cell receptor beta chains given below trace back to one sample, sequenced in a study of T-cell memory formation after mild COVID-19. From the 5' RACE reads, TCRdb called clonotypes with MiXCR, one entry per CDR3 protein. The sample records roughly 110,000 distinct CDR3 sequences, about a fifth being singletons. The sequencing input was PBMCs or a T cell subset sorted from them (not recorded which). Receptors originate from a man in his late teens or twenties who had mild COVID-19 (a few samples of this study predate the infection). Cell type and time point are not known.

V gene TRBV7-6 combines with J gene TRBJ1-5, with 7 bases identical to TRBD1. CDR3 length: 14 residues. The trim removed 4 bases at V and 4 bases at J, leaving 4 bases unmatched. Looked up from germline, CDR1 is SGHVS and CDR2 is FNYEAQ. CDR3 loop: CASSSQGWNQPQHF. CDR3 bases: TGTGCCAGCAGCTCACAGGGGTGGAATCAGCCCCAGCATTTT.

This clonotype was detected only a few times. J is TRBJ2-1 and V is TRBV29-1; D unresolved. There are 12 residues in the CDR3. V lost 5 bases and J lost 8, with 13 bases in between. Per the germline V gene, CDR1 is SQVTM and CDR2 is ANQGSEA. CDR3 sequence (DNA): TGCAGCGTTCCACCCGCAGCCGATGAGCAGTTCTTC. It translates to CSVPPAADEQFF.

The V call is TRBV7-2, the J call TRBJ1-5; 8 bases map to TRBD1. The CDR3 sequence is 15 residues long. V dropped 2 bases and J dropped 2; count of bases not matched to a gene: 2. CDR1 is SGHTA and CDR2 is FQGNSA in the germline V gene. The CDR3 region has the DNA TGTGCCAGCAGCTTAAGGGGACAGGGCAATCAGCCCCAGCATTTT. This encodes CASSLRGQGNQPQHF.

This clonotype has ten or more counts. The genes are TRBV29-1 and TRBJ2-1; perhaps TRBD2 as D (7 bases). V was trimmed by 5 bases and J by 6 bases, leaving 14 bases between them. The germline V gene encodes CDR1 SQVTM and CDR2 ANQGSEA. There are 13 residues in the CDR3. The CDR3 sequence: CSVWGGAGNEQFF. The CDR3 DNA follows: TGCAGCGTTTGGGGGGGGGCAGGCAATGAGCAGTTCTTC.

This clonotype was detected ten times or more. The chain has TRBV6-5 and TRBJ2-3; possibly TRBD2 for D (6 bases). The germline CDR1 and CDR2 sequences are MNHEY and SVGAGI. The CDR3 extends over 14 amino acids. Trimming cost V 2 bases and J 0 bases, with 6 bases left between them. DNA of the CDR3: TGTGCCAGCAGTTACGGGGGGAGCACAGATACGCAGTATTTT. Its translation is CASSYGGSTDTQYF.

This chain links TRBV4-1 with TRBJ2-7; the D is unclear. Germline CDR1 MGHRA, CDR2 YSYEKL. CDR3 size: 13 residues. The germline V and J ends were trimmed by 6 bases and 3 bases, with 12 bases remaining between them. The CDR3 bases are TGCGCCAGCAGTCAGACCACCGACTACGAGCAGTACTTC. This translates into CASSQTTDYEQYF.

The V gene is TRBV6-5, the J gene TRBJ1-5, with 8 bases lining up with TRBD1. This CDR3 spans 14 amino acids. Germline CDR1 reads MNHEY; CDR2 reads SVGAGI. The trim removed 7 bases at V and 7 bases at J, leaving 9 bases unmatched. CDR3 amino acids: CASTNGQGGQPQHF. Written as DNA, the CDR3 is TGTGCCAGCACCAACGGACAGGGAGGACAGCCCCAGCATTTT.

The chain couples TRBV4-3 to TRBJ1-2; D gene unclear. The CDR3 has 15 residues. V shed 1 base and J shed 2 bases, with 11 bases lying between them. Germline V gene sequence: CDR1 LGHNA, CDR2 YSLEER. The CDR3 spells CASSQGPDGNYGYTF. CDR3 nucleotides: TGCGCCAGCAGCCAAGGGCCGGACGGGAACTATGGCTACACCTTC.

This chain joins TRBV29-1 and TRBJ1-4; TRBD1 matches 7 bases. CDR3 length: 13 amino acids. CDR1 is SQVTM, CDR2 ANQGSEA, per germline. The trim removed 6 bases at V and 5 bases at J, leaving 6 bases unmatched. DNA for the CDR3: TGCAGCGTCTCGACAGGGAACAATGAAAAACTGTTTTTT. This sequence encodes CSVSTGNNEKLFF.

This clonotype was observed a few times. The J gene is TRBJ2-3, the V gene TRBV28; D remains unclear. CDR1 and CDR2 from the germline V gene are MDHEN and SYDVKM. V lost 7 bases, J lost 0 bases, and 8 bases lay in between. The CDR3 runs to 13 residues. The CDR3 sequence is CASTLGSTDTQYF. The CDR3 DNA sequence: TGTGCCAGCACCCTCGGTAGCACAGATACGCAGTATTTT.

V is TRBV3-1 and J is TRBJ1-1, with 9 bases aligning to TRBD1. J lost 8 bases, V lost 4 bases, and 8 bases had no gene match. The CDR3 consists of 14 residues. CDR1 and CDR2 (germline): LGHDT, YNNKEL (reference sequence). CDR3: CASSPTDRGKEAFF. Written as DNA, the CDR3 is TGTGCCAGCAGCCCTACCGACAGGGGGAAGGAAGCTTTCTTT.

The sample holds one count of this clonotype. The CDR3 sequence: CASSPPGDGRDEQYF. The CDR3 DNA sequence: TGTGCCAGCAGCCCACCCGGGGACGGCCGGGACGAGCAGTACTTC. The chain couples TRBV7-9 to TRBJ2-7; possibly TRBD1 or TRBD2 for D (5 bases each). The CDR3 contains 15 residues. V was trimmed by 5 bases and J by 5 bases, leaving 19 bases between them. Germline CDR1 reads SEHNR; CDR2 reads FQNEAQ (reference sequence).

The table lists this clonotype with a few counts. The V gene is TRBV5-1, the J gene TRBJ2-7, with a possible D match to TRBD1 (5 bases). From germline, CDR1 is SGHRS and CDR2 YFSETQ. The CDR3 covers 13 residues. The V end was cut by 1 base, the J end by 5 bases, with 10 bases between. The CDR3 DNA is TGCGCCAGCAGCTTGCTAGGGGCGGACGAGCAGTACTTC. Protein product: CASSLLGADEQYF.

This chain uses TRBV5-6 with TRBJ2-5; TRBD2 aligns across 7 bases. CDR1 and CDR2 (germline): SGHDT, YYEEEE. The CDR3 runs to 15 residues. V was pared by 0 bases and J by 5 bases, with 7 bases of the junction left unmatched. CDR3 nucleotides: TGTGCCAGCAGCTTGGCGAGCTGGGGGGGTGAGACCCAGTACTTC. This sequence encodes CASSLASWGGETQYF.

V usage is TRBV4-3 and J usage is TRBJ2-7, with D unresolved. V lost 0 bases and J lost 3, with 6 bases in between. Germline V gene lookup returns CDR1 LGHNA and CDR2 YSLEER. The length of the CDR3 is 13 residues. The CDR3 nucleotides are TGCGCCAGCAGCCAAGACTCCGGCTACGAGCAGTACGTC. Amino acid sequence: CASSQDSGYEQYV.

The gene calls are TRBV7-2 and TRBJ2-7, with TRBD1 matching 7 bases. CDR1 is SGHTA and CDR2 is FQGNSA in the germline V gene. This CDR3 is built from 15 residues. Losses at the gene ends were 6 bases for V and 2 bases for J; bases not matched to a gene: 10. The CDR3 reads CASRSTGTDAYEQYF. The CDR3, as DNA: TGTGCCAGCAGGTCTACCGGGACAGACGCCTACGAGCAGTACTTC.

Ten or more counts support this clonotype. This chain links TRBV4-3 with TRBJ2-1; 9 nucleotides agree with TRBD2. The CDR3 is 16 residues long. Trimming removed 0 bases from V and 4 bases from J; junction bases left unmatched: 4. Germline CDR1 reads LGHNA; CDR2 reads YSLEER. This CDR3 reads CASSQDSAGGYNEQFF. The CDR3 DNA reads TGCGCCAGCAGCCAAGATTCCGCGGGGGGGTACAATGAGCAGTTCTTC.

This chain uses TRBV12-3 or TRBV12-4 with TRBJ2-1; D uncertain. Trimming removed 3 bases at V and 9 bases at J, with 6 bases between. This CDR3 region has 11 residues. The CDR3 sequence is CASSFPGEQFF. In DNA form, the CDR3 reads TGTGCCAGCAGTTTCCCGGGTGAGCAGTTCTTC.

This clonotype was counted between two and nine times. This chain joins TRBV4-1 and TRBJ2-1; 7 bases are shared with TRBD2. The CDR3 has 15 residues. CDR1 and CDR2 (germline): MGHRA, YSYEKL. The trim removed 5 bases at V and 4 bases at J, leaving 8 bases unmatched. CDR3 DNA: TGCGCCAGCAGCTCCCAGGGAGGGGAGTACAATGAGCAGTTCTTC. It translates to CASSSQGGEYNEQFF.

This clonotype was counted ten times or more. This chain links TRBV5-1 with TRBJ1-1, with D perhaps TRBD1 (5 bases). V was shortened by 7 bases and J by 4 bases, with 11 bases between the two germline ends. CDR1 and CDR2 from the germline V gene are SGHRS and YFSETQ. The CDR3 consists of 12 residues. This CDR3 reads CASGYGGTEAFF. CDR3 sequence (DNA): TGCGCCAGCGGATACGGGGGCACTGAAGCTTTCTTT.

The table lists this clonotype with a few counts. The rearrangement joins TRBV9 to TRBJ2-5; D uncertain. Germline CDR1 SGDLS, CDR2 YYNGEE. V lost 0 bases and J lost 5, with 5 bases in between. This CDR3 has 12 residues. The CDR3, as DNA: TGTGCCAGCAGCGTAGGGAGTGAGACCCAGTACTTC. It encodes CASSVGSETQYF.

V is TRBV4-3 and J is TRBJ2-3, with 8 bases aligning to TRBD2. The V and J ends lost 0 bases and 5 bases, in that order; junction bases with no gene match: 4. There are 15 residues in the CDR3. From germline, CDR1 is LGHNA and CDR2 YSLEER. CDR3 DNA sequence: TGCGCCAGCAGCCAAGACAATAGCGGGGTAGATACGCAGTATTTT. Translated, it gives CASSQDNSGVDTQYF.

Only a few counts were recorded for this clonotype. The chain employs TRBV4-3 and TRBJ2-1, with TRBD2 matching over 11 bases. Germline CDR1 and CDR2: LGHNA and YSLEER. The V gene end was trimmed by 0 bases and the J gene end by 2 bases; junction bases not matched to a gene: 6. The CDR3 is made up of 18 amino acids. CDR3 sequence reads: CASSQDVSGGAPYNEQFF. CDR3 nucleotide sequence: TGCGCCAGCAGCCAAGATGTTAGCGGGGGGGCCCCCTACAATGAGCAGTTCTTC.